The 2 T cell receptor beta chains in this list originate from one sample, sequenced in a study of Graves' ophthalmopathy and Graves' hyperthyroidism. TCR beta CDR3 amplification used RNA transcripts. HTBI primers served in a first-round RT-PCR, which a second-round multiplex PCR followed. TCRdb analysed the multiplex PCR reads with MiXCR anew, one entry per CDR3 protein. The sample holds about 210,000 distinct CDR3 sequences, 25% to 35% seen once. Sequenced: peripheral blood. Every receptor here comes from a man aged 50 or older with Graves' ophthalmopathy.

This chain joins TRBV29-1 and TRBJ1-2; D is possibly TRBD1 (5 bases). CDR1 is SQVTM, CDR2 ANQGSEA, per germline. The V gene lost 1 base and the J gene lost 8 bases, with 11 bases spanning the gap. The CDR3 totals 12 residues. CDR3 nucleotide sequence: TGCAGCGTTGAAGGAGGGGTAGACGGCTACACCTTC. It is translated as CSVEGGVDGYTF.

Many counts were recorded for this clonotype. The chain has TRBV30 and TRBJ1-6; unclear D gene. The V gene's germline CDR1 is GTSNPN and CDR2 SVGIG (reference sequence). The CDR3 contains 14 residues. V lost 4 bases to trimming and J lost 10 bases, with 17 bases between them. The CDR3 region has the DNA TGTGCCTGGAATACCGGGCCTCGGGGATCACCCCTCCACTTT. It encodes CAWNTGPRGSPLHF.